This TCR beta chain was identified during a study of control samples from healthy donors and cancer patients. Measured with immunoSEQ multiplex PCR; TCRdb has only the in-frame clones, and not every one. The sample's table shows roughly 200,000 clones. CDR3 length: 14 amino acids. V lost 3 bases to trimming and J lost 8 bases, with 16 bases between them. CDR1 is LNHDA and CDR2 is SQIVND in the germline V gene (reference sequence). Sequencing was carried out using blood. This clonotype was sampled from a woman aged 30 to 39 in good health. The rearrangement links TRBV19 to TRBJ1-1, with D perhaps matching TRBD1 (6 bases). The CDR3 coding sequence is TGTGCCAGTAGTATGGGGGGCGATCCCTTGGAAGCTTTCTTT. Its translation is CASSMGGDPLEAFF.